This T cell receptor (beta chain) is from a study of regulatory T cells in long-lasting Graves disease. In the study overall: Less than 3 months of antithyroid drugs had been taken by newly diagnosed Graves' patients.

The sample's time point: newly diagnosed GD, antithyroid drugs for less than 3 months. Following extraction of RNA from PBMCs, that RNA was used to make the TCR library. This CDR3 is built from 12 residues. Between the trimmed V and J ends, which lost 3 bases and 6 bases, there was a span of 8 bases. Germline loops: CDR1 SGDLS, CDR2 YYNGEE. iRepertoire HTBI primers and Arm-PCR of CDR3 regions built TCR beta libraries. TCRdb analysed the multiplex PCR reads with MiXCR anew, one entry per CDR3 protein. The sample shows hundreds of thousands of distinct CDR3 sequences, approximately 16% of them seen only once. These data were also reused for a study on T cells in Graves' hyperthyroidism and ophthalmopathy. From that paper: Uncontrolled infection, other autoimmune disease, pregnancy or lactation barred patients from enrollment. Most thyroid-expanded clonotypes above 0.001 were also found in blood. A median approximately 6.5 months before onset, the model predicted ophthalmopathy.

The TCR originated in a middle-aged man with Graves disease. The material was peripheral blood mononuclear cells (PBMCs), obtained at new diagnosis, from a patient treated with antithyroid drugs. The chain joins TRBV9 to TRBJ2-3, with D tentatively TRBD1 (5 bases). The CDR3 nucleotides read TGTGCCAGCAGCGCTGGGGCGGATACGCAGTATTTT. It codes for CASSAGADTQYF.